The TCR beta chain described here comes from a study of preoperative IRX-2 immunotherapy in early breast cancer. Clones were read by immunoSEQ multiplex PCR, and TCRdb kept only the in-frame ones, dropping some. The table records approximately 96,000 clones, about nine tenths of them present only once. Deletions cut 1 base from V and 6 bases from J, with 16 bases between. This CDR3 has 15 residues. Germline V CDR1 and CDR2: MDHEN, SYDVKM. This sample's treatment: preoperative locoregional IRX-2 cytokine immunotherapy. This phase Ib study tested locoregional IRX-2 cytokine immunotherapy given before surgery.

The clonotype was recovered from a human donor with breast cancer. The starting material was tumor tissue, obtained after IRX-2 immunotherapy. The rearrangement links TRBV28 to TRBJ2-7, with D perhaps matching TRBD2 (6 bases). The chain's CDR3 is CASSLLTSSPSEQYF. The CDR3 coding sequence is TGTGCCAGCAGTTTATTAACTAGCAGCCCTAGCGAGCAGTACTTC.